Listed below are T cell receptor beta chains from one sample, sequenced in a study of T-cell reconstitution after alpha-beta-depleted transplantation in children. TCRdb independently ran MiXCR on the PCR reads; one entry per CDR3 protein. The sample has approximately 230,000 distinct CDR3 sequences; around 25% are singletons. The source material was PBMCs, mostly from graft donor cells, sampled 360 days after TCRalphabeta/CD19-depleted stem cell transplant. The receptors were sampled from a female patient aged 2-9 years who had a stem cell transplant for congenital amegakaryocytic thrombocytopenia, so the T cells may come from the graft donor. The CDR3 runs from the conserved cysteine through the conserved F or W. D genes are given only for firm matches. Size is omitted from some rows. Given values are once, few, many or a class for expanded clones.

J,V,length,D,size,DNA,CDR3
TRBJ2-7,TRBV7-9,14,TRBD2,-,TGTGCCAGCAGCCAGAAGCGGGAGGGATACGAGCAGTACTTC,CASSQKREGYEQYF
TRBJ2-7,TRBV5-1,14,-,-,TGCGCCAGCAGCTTGGAATCCCAGTACTACGAGCAGTACTTC,CASSLESQYYEQYF
TRBJ2-1,TRBV6-5,18,TRBD2,few,TGTGCCAGCAGTTACCTCGAAAGCGGGACCCTTTCCTACAATGAGCAGTTCTTC,CASSYLESGTLSYNEQFF
TRBJ2-7,TRBV24-1,13,-,few,TGTGCCACCAGTGCCGCCTCGGGGTACGAGCAGTACTTC,CATSAASGYEQYF
TRBJ2-7,TRBV9,13,-,-,TGTGCCAGCAGTGGGACCTGGATGGGCGAGCAGTACTTC,CASSGTWMGEQYF
TRBJ2-7,TRBV7-9,15,TRBD1,-,TGTGCCAGCAGCTTAGTATTACAGGGGGCGAACGAGCAGTACTTC,CASSLVLQGANEQYF
TRBJ2-1,TRBV29-1,16,TRBD1,-,TGCAGCGTTGACGTGGGACAGGGGAGCTCCTACAATGAGCAGTTCTTC,CSVDVGQGSSYNEQFF
TRBJ2-5,TRBV7-9,13,TRBD2,-,TGTGCCAGCAGGACTAGCGGGGAAGAGACCCAGTACTTC,CASRTSGEETQYF
TRBJ2-3,TRBV5-1,14,TRBD2,-,TGCGCCAGCAGCTTGAGGCTAGCGGGAGTCACGCAGTATTTT,CASSLRLAGVTQYF
TRBJ1-5,TRBV6-5,17,TRBD1,many,TGTGCCAGCAGTTACGACCAGGGACAGGGGGCAGATCAGCCCCAGCATTTT,CASSYDQGQGADQPQHF
TRBJ2-5,TRBV14,12,-,-,TGTGCCAGCAGCCAAGACCACGCGACCCAGTACTTC,CASSQDHATQYF
TRBJ2-2,TRBV15,13,-,-,TGTGCCACCAGCAGAGATGTTTGGGGGGAGCTGTTTTTT,CATSRDVWGELFF
TRBJ2-1,TRBV5-1,15,TRBD2,many,TGTGCCAGCAGTTCCGGGACTAGCGGAAACAATGAGCAGTTCTTC,CASSSGTSGNNEQFF
TRBJ2-3,TRBV10-3,14,TRBD2,many,TGTGCCATCGGGGGACTAGCGGGTACAGATACGCAGTATTTT,CAIGGLAGTDTQYF
TRBJ2-3,TRBV7-2,17,TRBD2,few,TGTGCCAGCAGCTTTCGGGCCGGACTAGCAAGCACAGATACGCAGTATTTT,CASSFRAGLASTDTQYF
TRBJ2-5,TRBV12-3/TRBV12-4,14,TRBD1,few,TGTGCCAGCAGTTTTTGGACAGGGCGAGAGACCCAGTACTTC,CASSFWTGRETQYF
TRBJ1-6,TRBV5-1,13,TRBD1,-,TGCGCCAGCAGCAAGGACAGGGATTCACCCCTCCACTTT,CASSKDRDSPLHF
TRBJ2-5,TRBV2,13,-,few,TGTGCCAGCAGTGACACGGGTGTACAGACCCAGTACTTC,CASSDTGVQTQYF
TRBJ2-2,TRBV5-5,16,TRBD2,-,TGTGCCAGCAGCTTAGCGGGACCCACTAACACCGGGGAGCTGTTTTTT,CASSLAGPTNTGELFF
TRBJ2-1,TRBV4-1,15,TRBD1,-,TGCGCCAGCAGCCAGGGACAGGGGGCCTTGGGTGAGCAGTTCTTC,CASSQGQGALGEQFF
TRBJ2-5,TRBV6-2/TRBV6-3,14,TRBD2,few,TGTGCCAGCAACCAGCGGGGGGTACAAGAGACCCAGTACTTC,CASNQRGVQETQYF
TRBJ1-4,TRBV20-1,14,-,few,TGCAGTGCTACGGGAATGCTAGCGGATGAAAAACTGTTTTTT,CSATGMLADEKLFF
TRBJ2-2,TRBV29-1,14,-,many,TGCAGCGTTGAAGATTACCGAAACACCGGGGAGCTGTTTTTT,CSVEDYRNTGELFF
TRBJ2-3,TRBV4-1,16,-,-,TGCGCCAGCAGCCAACGGGCTAGCCACAGGACAGATACGCAGTATTTT,CASSQRASHRTDTQYF
TRBJ2-7,TRBV29-1,16,-,-,TGCAGCGCGATCCCACAGACAGCCCCATTTGGAGACGAGCAGTACTTC,CSAIPQTAPFGDEQYF
TRBJ2-7,TRBV2,12,-,-,TGTGCCAGCAGGACTGACGGGCCTCAGCAGTACTTC,CASRTDGPQQYF
TRBJ2-3,TRBV5-1,15,TRBD1,-,TGCGCCAGCAGCCCGCGACAGGGAGGCACAGATACGCAGTATTTT,CASSPRQGGTDTQYF
TRBJ1-5,TRBV19,15,-,few,TGTGCCAGTAGTCCGGCAGGGGAATGGGGTCAGCCCCAGCATTTT,CASSPAGEWGQPQHF
TRBJ1-1,TRBV2,14,-,few,TGTGCCAGCAGGGTCGGTCGGGTCAACACTGAAGCTTTCTTT,CASRVGRVNTEAFF